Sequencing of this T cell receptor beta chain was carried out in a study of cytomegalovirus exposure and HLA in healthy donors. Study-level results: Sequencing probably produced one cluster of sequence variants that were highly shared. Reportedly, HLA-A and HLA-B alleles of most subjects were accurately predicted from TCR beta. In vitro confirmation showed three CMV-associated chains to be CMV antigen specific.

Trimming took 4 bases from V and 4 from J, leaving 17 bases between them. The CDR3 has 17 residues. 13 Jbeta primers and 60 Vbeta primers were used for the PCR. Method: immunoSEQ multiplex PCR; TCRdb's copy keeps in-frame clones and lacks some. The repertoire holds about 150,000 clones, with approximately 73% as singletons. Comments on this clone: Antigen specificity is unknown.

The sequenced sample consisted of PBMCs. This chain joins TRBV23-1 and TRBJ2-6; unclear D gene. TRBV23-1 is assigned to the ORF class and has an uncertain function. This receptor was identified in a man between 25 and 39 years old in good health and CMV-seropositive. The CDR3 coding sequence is TGCGCCAGCAGTCCAGGTCCCCCGGCTAAGGGGGCCAACGTCCTGACTTTC. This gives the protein CASSPGPPAKGANVLTF.